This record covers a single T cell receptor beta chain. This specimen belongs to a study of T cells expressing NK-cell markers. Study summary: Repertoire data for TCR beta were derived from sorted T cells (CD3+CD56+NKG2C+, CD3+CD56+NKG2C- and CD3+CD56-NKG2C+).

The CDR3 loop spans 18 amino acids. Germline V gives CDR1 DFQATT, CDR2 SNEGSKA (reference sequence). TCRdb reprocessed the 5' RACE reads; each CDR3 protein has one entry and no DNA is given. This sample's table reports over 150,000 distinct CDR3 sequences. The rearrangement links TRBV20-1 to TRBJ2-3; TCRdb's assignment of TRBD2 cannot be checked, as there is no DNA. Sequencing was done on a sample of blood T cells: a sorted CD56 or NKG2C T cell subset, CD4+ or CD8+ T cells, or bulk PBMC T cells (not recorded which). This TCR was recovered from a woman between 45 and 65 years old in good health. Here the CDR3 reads CSARDTFGTSGDTDTQYF.